These T cell receptor beta chains were read from a single sample in a study of blood T cell repertoires in COVID-19. Measured with immunoSEQ multiplex PCR; TCRdb has only the in-frame clones, and not every one. The sample lists about 100,000 clones; around 88% were seen once. The material sequenced was peripheral blood. The receptors shown here come from a human donor in a cohort sampled during active COVID-19. Each CDR3 is given with its conserved first and last residue. The order of the fields is V gene, clone size, J gene, D gene, CDR3 DNA, CDR3 protein. A D gene is named only where the DNA matches it firmly. The size of a clone is reported for some rows only, either as once, few or many, or as a class for expanded clones.

>TRBV12-5|-|TRBJ2-1|-
TGTGCTAGTGCCCCCACCCTGCACGGTGAGCAGTTCTTC
CASAPTLHGEQFF
>TRBV2|-|TRBJ2-7|TRBD1
TGTGCCAGCAGATTCCTACCGGGACAGGGGACCTACGAGCAGTACTTC
CASRFLPGQGTYEQYF
>TRBV28|-|TRBJ2-7|TRBD2
TGTGCCAGCAGTTTAAGGGTAGCGGGGCCCTACGAGCAGTACTTC
CASSLRVAGPYEQYF
>TRBV28|few|TRBJ1-2|-
TGTGCCAGCAGGCTAGACCGCAACTATGGCTACACCTTC
CASRLDRNYGYTF
>TRBV7-8|-|TRBJ2-5|-
TGTGCCACCGGGTTATTGTACCAAGAGACCCAGTACTTC
CATGLLYQETQYF
>TRBV30|once|TRBJ2-3|-
TGTGCCTGGACGAGGAGCACAGATACGCAGTATTTT
CAWTRSTDTQYF
>TRBV19|-|TRBJ2-3|-
TGTGCCAGTAGTATTGCGGCTAGCAATACGCAGTATTTT
CASSIAASNTQYF
>TRBV24-1|-|TRBJ2-3|TRBD1
TGTGCCACCAGTGATAGACAGGGGCCTAGCACAGATACGCAGTATTTT
CATSDRQGPSTDTQYF
>TRBV11-3|-|TRBJ2-1|TRBD2
TGTGCCAGCAGCCAAATAAGCGGGAGTAGGTACAATGAGCAGTTCTTC
CASSQISGSRYNEQFF
>TRBV5-6|-|TRBJ2-7|TRBD1
TGTGCCAGCAGCGAGGGGACAGGGAACCTCCCCGAGCAGTACTTC
CASSEGTGNLPEQYF
>TRBV12-3/TRBV12-4|-|TRBJ1-3|-
TGTGCCACCTCCCGAAACACCATATATTTT
CATSRNTIYF
>TRBV28|-|TRBJ1-5|TRBD1
TGTGCCAGCACCCCCCCAGACAGGGGAAGTCAGCCCCAGCATTTT
CASTPPDRGSQPQHF
>TRBV19|-|TRBJ2-7|TRBD2
TGTGCCAGTAGTACCGCCGGGACTAGCGGATACGAGCAGTACTTC
CASSTAGTSGYEQYF
>TRBV28|-|TRBJ2-2|-
TGTGCCAGCAAGGTCGGGAGCAGAGACACCGGGGAGCTGTTTTTT
CASKVGSRDTGELFF
>TRBV18|-|TRBJ1-2|TRBD1
TGTGCCAGCTCATCATCTCCGACAGGGCAGGGTAATCATGGCTACACCTTC
CASSSSPTGQGNHGYTF
>TRBV3-1/TRBV3-2|once|TRBJ1-4|-
TGTGCCAGCAGCCGGGGGACACGGTTGGGACCCGTTTTT
CASSRGTRLGPVF
>TRBV19|-|TRBJ2-7|-
TGTGCCAGTAGTATTGGGCAGGGTTACGAGCAGTACTTC
CASSIGQGYEQYF
>TRBV6-2/TRBV6-3|-|TRBJ1-5|-
TGTGCCAGCAGTTATGCAGGGGATCAGCCCCAGCATTTT
CASSYAGDQPQHF
>TRBV3-1/TRBV3-2|-|TRBJ2-5|-
TGTGCCAGCAGCCAAGATAGGTTGGCGGGGACCCAGTACTTC
CASSQDRLAGTQYF
>TRBV13|-|TRBJ2-1|-
TGTGCCAGCAGCGATGCCGGGGAACGGGATAACAATGAGCAGTTCTTC
CASSDAGERDNNEQFF
>TRBV27|-|TRBJ2-7|-
TGTGCCAGCAGTCCCCCCACTAGCAACGAGCAGTACTTC
CASSPPTSNEQYF
>TRBV27|-|TRBJ2-1|-
TGTGCCAGCAGTTTAGAGCGCCTATACAATGAGCAGTTCTTC
CASSLERLYNEQFF
>TRBV11-3|-|TRBJ2-1|TRBD2
TGTGCCAGCAGCTCAGGACTAGCGGGAGTAGGTGAGCAGTTCTTC
CASSSGLAGVGEQFF
>TRBV6-2/TRBV6-3|-|TRBJ1-6|TRBD1
TGTGCCAGCAGTCCACTACAGGGGGCGAATAATTCACCCCTCCACTTT
CASSPLQGANNSPLHF
>TRBV11-2|-|TRBJ2-5|-
TGTGCCAGCAGCTTAGATGGCAGGGGAGAGACCCAGTACTTC
CASSLDGRGETQYF
>TRBV28|-|TRBJ1-1|-
TGTGCCAGTAGAAGGGGCTTGACCTCTGAAGCTTTCTTT
CASRRGLTSEAFF
>TRBV19|-|TRBJ2-1|-
TGTGCCAGTAGTATGACAGGACTAGATTACAATGAGCAGTTCTTC
CASSMTGLDYNEQFF
>TRBV7-9|-|TRBJ2-7|-
TGTGCCAGCAGCTTAACTGGTACCGCCTACGAGCAGTACTTC
CASSLTGTAYEQYF
>TRBV5-6|-|TRBJ1-2|-
TGTGCCAGCAGCTTGGTGGCCAGGGAAAACTATGGCTACACCTTC
CASSLVARENYGYTF
>TRBV7-2|-|TRBJ2-7|-
TGTGCCAGCAGCTCCACCCGACTAGAAAGCGCCTACGAGCAGTACTTC
CASSSTRLESAYEQYF
>TRBV4-2|-|TRBJ1-1|-
TGTGCCAGCAGCCAAGATCAAAACAGGTTGAACACTGAAGCTTTCTTT
CASSQDQNRLNTEAFF
>TRBV6-5|-|TRBJ1-5|-
TGTGCCAGCAGTTATGACAGTTCCTTCAATCAGCCCCAGCATTTT
CASSYDSSFNQPQHF
>TRBV9|-|TRBJ2-1|-
TGTGCCAGCAGCTCCCACGCAGCAGGGGTACATGAGCAGTTCTTC
CASSSHAAGVHEQFF
>TRBV19|-|TRBJ1-1|-
TGTGCCAGTAGCAACAGACGGATGAACACTGAAGCTTTCTTT
CASSNRRMNTEAFF
>TRBV5-4|-|TRBJ2-7|TRBD2
TGTGCCAGCAGCTCCCTCATAGCGGGATTGGACGAGCAGTACTTC
CASSSLIAGLDEQYF
>TRBV7-2|few|TRBJ2-3|-
TGTGCCAGCAGCCCCCGACCTCTAGTGAGCACAGATACGCAGTATTTT
CASSPRPLVSTDTQYF
>TRBV7-8|-|TRBJ2-7|TRBD1
TGTGCCAGCAGCTTGACAGGGATATTCGCCTACGAGCAGTACTTC
CASSLTGIFAYEQYF